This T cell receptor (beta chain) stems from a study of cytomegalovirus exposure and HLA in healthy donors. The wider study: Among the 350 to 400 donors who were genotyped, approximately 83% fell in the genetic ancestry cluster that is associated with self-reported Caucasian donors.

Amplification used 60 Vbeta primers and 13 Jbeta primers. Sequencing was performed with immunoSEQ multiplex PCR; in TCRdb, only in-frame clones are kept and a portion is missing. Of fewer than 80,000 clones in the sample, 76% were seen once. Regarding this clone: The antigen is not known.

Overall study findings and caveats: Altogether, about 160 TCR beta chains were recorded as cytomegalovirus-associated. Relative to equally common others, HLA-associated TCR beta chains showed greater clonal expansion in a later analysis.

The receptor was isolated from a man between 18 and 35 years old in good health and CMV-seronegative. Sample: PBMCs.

CDR3 sequence (DNA): TGCGCCAGCAGCCCCGGACAGGGCGGGGGTGAAAAACTGTTTTTT. Protein: CASSPGQGGGEKLFF. The V call is TRBV4-1, the J call TRBJ1-4; 8 bases fit TRBD1. The CDR3 is made up of 15 amino acids. V shed 4 bases and J 7 bases; nucleotides not matched to a gene: 8. Germline values: CDR1 MGHRA, CDR2 YSYEKL.